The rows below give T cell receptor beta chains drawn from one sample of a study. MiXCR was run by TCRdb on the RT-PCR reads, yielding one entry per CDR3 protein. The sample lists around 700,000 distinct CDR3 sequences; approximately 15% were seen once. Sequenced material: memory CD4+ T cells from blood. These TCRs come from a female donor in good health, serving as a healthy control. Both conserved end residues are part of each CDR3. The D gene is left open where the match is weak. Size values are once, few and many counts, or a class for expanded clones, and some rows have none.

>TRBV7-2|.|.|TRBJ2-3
TGTGCCAGCAGCCCACAGATTACAGATACGCAGTATTTT
CASSPQITDTQYF
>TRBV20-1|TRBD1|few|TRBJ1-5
TGCAGTGCCGCCGGACAGGGAGACGGGCAGCCCCAGCATTTT
CSAAGQGDGQPQHF
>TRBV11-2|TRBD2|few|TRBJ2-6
TGTGCCAGCAGCTTACGGTCCGCGGGAGGGTCTGGGGCCAACGTCCTGACTTTC
CASSLRSAGGSGANVLTF
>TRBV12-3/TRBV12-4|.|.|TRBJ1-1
TGTGCCAGCAGTTTAATCCCTGGGTGGGGGGCGGACACTGAAGCTTTCTTT
CASSLIPGWGADTEAFF
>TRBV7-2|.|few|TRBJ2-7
TGTGCCAGCAGCTTAGGCGGTGGGTCCATCTACGAGCAGTACTTC
CASSLGGGSIYEQYF
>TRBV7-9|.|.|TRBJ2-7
TGTGCCAGCAGCTTAGGGTTAGGGACGGGGTCCTACGAGCAGTACTTC
CASSLGLGTGSYEQYF
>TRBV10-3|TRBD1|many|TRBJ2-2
TGTGCCATCAGTAGAACAGGGGGTGACACCGGGGAGCTGTTTTTT
CAISRTGGDTGELFF
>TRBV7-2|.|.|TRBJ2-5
TGTGCCAGCAGCTTAATTTTAGGCAGGGGCCAGGAGACCCAGTACTTC
CASSLILGRGQETQYF
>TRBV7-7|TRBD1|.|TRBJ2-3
TGTGCTAGCAGCCCGGGACAGGGGGGAAAAGATACGCAGTATTTT
CASSPGQGGKDTQYF
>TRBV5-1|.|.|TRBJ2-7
TGCGCCAGCAGCCCTTCGCAGATCGCCTCCTACGAGCAGTACTTC
CASSPSQIASYEQYF
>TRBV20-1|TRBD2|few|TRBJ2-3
TGCAGTGCGAACAAACCGGGACTAGGCACAGATACGCAGTATTTT
CSANKPGLGTDTQYF
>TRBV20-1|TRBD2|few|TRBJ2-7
TGCAGTGCTAGAGATGGGACTAGCGCGACCTACGAGCAGTACTTC
CSARDGTSATYEQYF
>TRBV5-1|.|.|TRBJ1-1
TGCGCCAGCAGCTTTCTGGGGACACAAAGTGAAGCTTTCTTT
CASSFLGTQSEAFF
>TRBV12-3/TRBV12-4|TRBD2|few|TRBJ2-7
TGTGCCAGCAGTCTTATGGGCTGGGGTCTAGCGGGCGCGGGGGAGCAGTACTTC
CASSLMGWGLAGAGEQYF
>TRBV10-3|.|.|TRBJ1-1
TGTGCCATCACTCCCACAGAGAACACTGAAGCTTTCTTT
CAITPTENTEAFF
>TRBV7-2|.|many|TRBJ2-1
TGTGCCAGCAGCTTAGCGCGGGGTAGTAACTACAATGAGCAGTTCTTC
CASSLARGSNYNEQFF
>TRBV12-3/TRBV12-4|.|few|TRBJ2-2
TGTGCCAGCACCCGGGGCAGGGGAAACACCGGGGAGCTGTTTTTT
CASTRGRGNTGELFF
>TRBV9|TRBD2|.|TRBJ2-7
TGTGCCAGCACCCGGGACTACTCTTCCTACGAGCAGTACTTC
CASTRDYSSYEQYF
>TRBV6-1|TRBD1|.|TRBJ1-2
TGTGCCAGCAGACGGACAGGGGGCCCTAATGGCTACACCTTC
CASRRTGGPNGYTF
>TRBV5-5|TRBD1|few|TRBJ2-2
TGTGCCAGCAGCACTCGGGACAGAGTTAACACCGGGGAGCTGTTTTTT
CASSTRDRVNTGELFF
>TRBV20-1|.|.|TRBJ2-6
TGCAGTGCCCCGACAGGTCTATTCGGGGCCAACGTCCTGACTTTC
CSAPTGLFGANVLTF
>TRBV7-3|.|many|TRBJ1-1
TGTGCCAGCAGCTTAGCGGAGTTATCCAACACTGAAGCTTTCTTT
CASSLAELSNTEAFF
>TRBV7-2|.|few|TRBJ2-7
TGTGCCAGCAGCAGAAATACCTACGAGCAGTACTTC
CASSRNTYEQYF
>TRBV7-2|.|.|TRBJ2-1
TGTGCCAGCAGCTTAGCAGTTACTTCCTACAATGAGCAGTTCTTC
CASSLAVTSYNEQFF
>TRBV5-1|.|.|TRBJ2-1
TGCGCCAGCTACCTTGGACAGAACAATGAGCAGTTCTTC
CASYLGQNNEQFF
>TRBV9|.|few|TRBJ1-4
TGTGCCAGCAGCGTAGATCCGGGGTCGAAAAAACTGTTTTTT
CASSVDPGSKKLFF
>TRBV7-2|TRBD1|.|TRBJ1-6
TGTGCCAGCAGCCAGGGGGGGCAGCCTTATTCACCCCTCCACTTT
CASSQGGQPYSPLHF
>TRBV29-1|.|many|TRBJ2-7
TGCAGCGTTGAAACGGACGGCTACGAGCAGTACTTC
CSVETDGYEQYF
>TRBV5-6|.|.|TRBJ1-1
TGTGCCAGCAGCTTGTCTGGGACGGGGGTTGCGGCTTTCTTT
CASSLSGTGVAAFF
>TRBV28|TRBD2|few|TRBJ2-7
TGTGCGCTCGGGACTAGCGGGGTTCCGCCATACGAGCAGTACTTC
CALGTSGVPPYEQYF
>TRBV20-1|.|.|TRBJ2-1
TGCAGTGCCGAGGGAGCCCCGGGCTACAATGAGCAGTTCTTC
CSAEGAPGYNEQFF
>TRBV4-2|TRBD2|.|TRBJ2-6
TGTGCCAGCAGCCAATTTGGACTAGCGGGAGCTACGGGGGCCAACGTCCTGACTTTC
CASSQFGLAGATGANVLTF
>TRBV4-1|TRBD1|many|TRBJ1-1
TGCGCCAGCAGCCAGGGACAGGGGGCAAGGAACACTGAAGCTTTCTTT
CASSQGQGARNTEAFF
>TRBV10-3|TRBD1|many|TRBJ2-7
TGTGCCATCAAGGGGGACAGCTCCTACGAGCAGTACTTC
CAIKGDSSYEQYF
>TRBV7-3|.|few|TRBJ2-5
TGTGCCAGCAGCTTAACTAGTACAGAGACCCAGTACTTC
CASSLTSTETQYF
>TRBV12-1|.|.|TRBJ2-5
TGTGCCAGCAGCTACGGGACGGCCGGTAAAGAGACCCAGTACTTC
CASSYGTAGKETQYF
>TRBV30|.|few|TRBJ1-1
TGTGCCTGGAGTAAAGATCGCCGTAACACTGAAGCTTTCTTT
CAWSKDRRNTEAFF
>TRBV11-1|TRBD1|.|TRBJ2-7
TGTGCCAGCAGCGCCGGGACAGGGGCGGCCTACGAGCAGTACTTC
CASSAGTGAAYEQYF
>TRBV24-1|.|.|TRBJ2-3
TGTGCCACCAGTGATTTGGTCGGAGGGGATACGCAGTATTTT
CATSDLVGGDTQYF
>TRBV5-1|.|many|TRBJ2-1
TGCGCCAGCAGCTATGGGGCTGACAATGAGCAGTTCTTC
CASSYGADNEQFF
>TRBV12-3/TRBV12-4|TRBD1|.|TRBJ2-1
TGTGCCACCCCCCCTACAGGGGCGCCCTCGAATGAGCAGTTCTTC
CATPPTGAPSNEQFF
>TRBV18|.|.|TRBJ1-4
TGTGCCAGCTCACCCCAGGATACTAATGAAAAACTGTTTTTT
CASSPQDTNEKLFF
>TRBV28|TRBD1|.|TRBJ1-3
TGTGCCAGCAGTTTAGACAGGGGGCTAGTTGGAAACACCATATATTTT
CASSLDRGLVGNTIYF
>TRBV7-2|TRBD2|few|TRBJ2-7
TGTGCCAGCAGCCTAAGGATGGGACTAGCGGAGCAGTACTTC
CASSLRMGLAEQYF
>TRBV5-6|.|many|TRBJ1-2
TGTGCCAGCAGGTTTTCCGGGGGCTACACCTTC
CASRFSGGYTF
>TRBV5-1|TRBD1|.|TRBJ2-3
TGCGCCAGCAGCTACGGGACAGGGATCACAGATACGCAGTATTTT
CASSYGTGITDTQYF
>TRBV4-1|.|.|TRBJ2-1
TGCGCCAGCAGCCAAGATAAGCGGAGTACTCTCCCGAATGAGCAGTTCTTC
CASSQDKRSTLPNEQFF
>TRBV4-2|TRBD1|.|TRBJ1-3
TGTGCCAGCAGCCAGGTCACAGGGGCGAGAAGCTCTGGAAACACCATATATTTT
CASSQVTGARSSGNTIYF
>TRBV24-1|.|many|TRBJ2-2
TGTGCCACCAGTCTTGTGGGAGTAAATGGCGGGGAGCTGTTTTTT
CATSLVGVNGGELFF
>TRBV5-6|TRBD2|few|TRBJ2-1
TGTGCCAGCAGAACGGGGGGGGGAGCGGGTCCCAGGGAGCAGTTCTTC
CASRTGGGAGPREQFF
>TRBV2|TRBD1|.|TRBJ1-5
TGTGCCACTTCGACAGGGGGTTGGGGTCAGCCCCAGCATTTT
CATSTGGWGQPQHF
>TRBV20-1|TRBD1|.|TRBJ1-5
TGCAGTGCTATAAGGGACAGGGGTCAGCCCCAGCATTTT
CSAIRDRGQPQHF
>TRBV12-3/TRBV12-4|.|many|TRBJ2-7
TGTGCCAGCAGTTTTGGGACACGTAGGGATCACGAGCAGTACTTC
CASSFGTRRDHEQYF
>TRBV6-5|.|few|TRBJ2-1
TGTGCCAGCAGGGATCTTGGGGAAAATGAGCAGTTCTTC
CASRDLGENEQFF
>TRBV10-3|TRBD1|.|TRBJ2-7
TGTGCCATCAGTGAGGGACAGGGAACTTACGAGCAGTACTTC
CAISEGQGTYEQYF
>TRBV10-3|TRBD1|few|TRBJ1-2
TGTGCCATCAGTGACGACAGGGACTATGGCTACACCTTC
CAISDDRDYGYTF
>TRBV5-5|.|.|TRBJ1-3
TGTGCCAGTAGTATCCGGACAGAAGGAAACACCATATATTTT
CASSIRTEGNTIYF
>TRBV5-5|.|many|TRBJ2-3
TGTGCCAGCAGCTTCGGGGTCAGCGGCCCCCCCACAGATACGCAGTATTTT
CASSFGVSGPPTDTQYF